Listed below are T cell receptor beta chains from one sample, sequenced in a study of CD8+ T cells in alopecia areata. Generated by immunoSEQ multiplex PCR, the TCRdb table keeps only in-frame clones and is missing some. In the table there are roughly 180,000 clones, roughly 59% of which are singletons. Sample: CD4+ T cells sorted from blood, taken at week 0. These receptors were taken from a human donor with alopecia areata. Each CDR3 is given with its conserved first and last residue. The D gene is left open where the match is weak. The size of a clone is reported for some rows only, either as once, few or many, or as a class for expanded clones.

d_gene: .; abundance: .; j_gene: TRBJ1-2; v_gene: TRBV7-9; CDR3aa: CASSLEVQGYGYTF; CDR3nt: TGTGCCAGCAGCTTAGAGGTTCAGGGCTATGGCTACACCTTC
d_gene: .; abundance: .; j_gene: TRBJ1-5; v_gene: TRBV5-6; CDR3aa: CASSLLAAPNQPQHF; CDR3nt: TGTGCCAGCAGCTTGCTGGCAGCCCCAAATCAGCCCCAGCATTTT
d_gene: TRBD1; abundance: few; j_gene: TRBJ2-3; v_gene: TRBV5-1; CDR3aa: CASSPSDRGTDTQYF; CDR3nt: TGCGCCAGCAGCCCCTCGGACAGGGGCACAGATACGCAGTATTTT
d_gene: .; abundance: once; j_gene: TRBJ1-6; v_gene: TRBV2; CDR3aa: CAAAERGNSPLHF; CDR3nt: TGTGCCGCGGCTGAGAGGGGAAATTCACCCCTCCACTTT
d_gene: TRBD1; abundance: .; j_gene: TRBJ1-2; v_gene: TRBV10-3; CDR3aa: CAISEDRVGGYTF; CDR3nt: TGTGCCATCAGTGAGGACAGGGTGGGAGGCTACACCTTC
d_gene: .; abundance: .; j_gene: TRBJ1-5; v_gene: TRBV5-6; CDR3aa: CASTEGGRADQPQHF; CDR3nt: TGTGCCAGCACAGAGGGCGGGAGAGCTGATCAGCCCCAGCATTTT
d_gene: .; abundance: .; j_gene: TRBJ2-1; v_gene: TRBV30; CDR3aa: CAWSVRPGEQFF; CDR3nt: TGTGCCTGGAGTGTACGTCCGGGGGAGCAGTTCTTC
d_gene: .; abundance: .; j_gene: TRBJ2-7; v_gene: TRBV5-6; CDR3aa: CASSFGRTSYEQYF; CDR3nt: TGTGCCAGCAGCTTTGGAAGAACCTCCTACGAGCAGTACTTC
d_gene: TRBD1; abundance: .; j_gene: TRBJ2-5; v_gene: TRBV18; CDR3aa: CASSRGPRETQYF; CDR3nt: TGTGCCAGCTCCAGGGGGCCCAGGGAGACCCAGTACTTC
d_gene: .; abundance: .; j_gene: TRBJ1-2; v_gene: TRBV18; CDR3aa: CASSPQGGSYGYTF; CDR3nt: TGTGCCAGCTCACCCCAGGGAGGCTCCTATGGCTACACCTTC
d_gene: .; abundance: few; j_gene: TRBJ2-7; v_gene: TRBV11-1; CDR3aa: CASSPGSYSYEQYF; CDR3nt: TGTGCCAGCAGTCCCGGGTCATACTCCTACGAGCAGTACTTC
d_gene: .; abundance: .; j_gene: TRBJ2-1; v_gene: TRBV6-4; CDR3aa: CASSARAYNEQFF; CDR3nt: TGTGCCAGCAGTGCAAGGGCGTACAATGAGCAGTTCTTC
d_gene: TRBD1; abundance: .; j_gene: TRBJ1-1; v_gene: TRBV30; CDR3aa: CAWSVGTGRTEAFF; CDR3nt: TGTGCCTGGAGTGTAGGGACAGGGAGGACTGAAGCTTTCTTT
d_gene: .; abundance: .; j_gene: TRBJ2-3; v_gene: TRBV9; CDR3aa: CASSVMTGGTDTQYF; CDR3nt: TGTGCCAGCAGCGTTATGACAGGCGGGACAGATACGCAGTATTTT
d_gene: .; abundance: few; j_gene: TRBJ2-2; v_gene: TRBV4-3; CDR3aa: CASSQFGGELFF; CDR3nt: TGCGCCAGCAGCCAATTTGGGGGGGAGCTGTTTTTT
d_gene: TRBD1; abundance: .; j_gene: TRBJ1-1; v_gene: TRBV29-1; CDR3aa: CSVEQGANEAFF; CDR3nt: TGCAGCGTTGAACAGGGGGCGAACGAAGCTTTCTTT
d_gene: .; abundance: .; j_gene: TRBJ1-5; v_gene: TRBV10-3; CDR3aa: CAISDRSQPQHF; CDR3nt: TGTGCCATCAGTGACAGAAGCCAGCCCCAGCATTTT
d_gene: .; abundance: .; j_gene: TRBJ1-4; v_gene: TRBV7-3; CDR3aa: CASSLRGLPNEKLFF; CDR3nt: TGTGCCAGCAGCTTACGCGGGCTCCCTAATGAAAAACTGTTTTTT
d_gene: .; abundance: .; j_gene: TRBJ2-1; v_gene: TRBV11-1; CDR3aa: CASSLRRDNSYNEQFF; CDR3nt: TGTGCCAGCAGCTTACGCCGGGACAACAGTTACAATGAGCAGTTCTTC
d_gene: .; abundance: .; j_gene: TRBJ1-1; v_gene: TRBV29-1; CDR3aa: CSVEDKARGGAKNTEAFF; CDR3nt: TGCAGCGTTGAAGATAAGGCCCGGGGAGGGGCTAAGAACACTGAAGCTTTCTTT
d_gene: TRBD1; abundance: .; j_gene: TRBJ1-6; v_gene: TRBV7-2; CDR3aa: CASSLPTGANSPLHF; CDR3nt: TGTGCCAGCAGCCTCCCCACAGGGGCCAATTCACCCCTCCACTTT